These 28 T cell receptor beta chains were sequenced from one sample in a study of radiotherapy plus CTLA-4 blockade in lung cancer. Using immunoSEQ multiplex PCR, the repertoire was profiled, and TCRdb retains in-frame clones only, with some absent. The sample lists over 100,000 clones; around 84% were seen once. Specimen: peripheral blood, collected from a patient treated with radiotherapy plus ipilimumab. Receptors originate from a human donor with non-small cell lung cancer that progressed on radiotherapy plus ipilimumab. Some clones in this sample may be carry-over from other donors' samples.

V and J are TRBV5-1 and TRBJ1-2; TRBD1 aligns across 8 bases. V was clipped by 4 bases and J by 2 bases; unmatched bases: 10. The CDR3 has 16 amino acids. In germline, CDR1 is SGHRS, CDR2 YFSETQ. The CDR3 reads CASSPDWTGTNYGYTF. CDR3 bases: TGCGCCAGCAGCCCGGACTGGACAGGGACCAACTATGGCTACACCTTC.

The rearrangement joins TRBV29-1 to TRBJ2-3, with TRBD1 identical over 7 bases. CDR3 size: 13 residues. Losses at the gene ends were 1 base for V and 4 bases for J; bases not matched to a gene: 2. Germline loops: CDR1 SQVTM, CDR2 ANQGSEA. CDR3 in amino acids: CSVEAQGADTQYF. In DNA, the CDR3 is TGCAGCGTTGAAGCCCAGGGGGCAGATACGCAGTATTTT.

The chain employs TRBV19 and TRBJ2-7; a weak D match, TRBD2 (7 bases). CDR3 length equals 15 residues. The V gene lost 3 bases and the J gene lost 0 bases, with 12 bases spanning the gap. Germline values: CDR1 LNHDA, CDR2 SQIVND (reference sequence). The CDR3 protein is CASSMMGGASYEQYF. The CDR3 nucleotides read TGTGCCAGTAGTATGATGGGGGGGGCCTCCTACGAGCAGTACTTC.

This clone was seen more than once but under ten times. The rearrangement links TRBV7-9 to TRBJ1-2; the match to TRBD1 covers 12 bases. Trimming cost V 7 bases and J 4 bases; bases outside gene matches: 10. In germline, CDR1 is SEHNR, CDR2 FQNEAQ (reference sequence). The CDR3 runs 16 residues. This CDR3 is CASTTSGTGGAYGYTF. The CDR3 DNA is TGTGCCAGCACCACAAGCGGGACAGGGGGCGCCTATGGCTACACCTTC.

The rearrangement links TRBV4-2 to TRBJ2-1; 11 positions agree with TRBD2. The length of the CDR3 is 18 residues. CDR1 and CDR2 from the germline V gene are LGHNA and YNFKEQ. With 0 bases clipped from V and 7 bases from J, the junction kept 11 bases outside the gene matches. The CDR3 here is CASSQDPHASGGRNEQFF. The CDR3 bases are TGTGCCAGCAGCCAAGATCCCCACGCTAGCGGGGGGAGGAATGAGCAGTTCTTC.

The gene calls are TRBV19 and TRBJ1-2, with a possible D match to TRBD1 (5 bases). Germline values: CDR1 LNHDA, CDR2 SQIVND (reference sequence). The CDR3 spans 14 residues. V lost 4 bases to trimming and J lost 8 bases, with 17 bases between them. The CDR3 DNA reads as TGTGCCAGTAGTAGGACAAGGAAAGGCGAAGGCTACACCTTC. Translation: CASSRTRKGEGYTF.

The chain joins TRBV6-4 to TRBJ2-2, with 7 nucleotides matching TRBD2. CDR1 and CDR2 from the germline V gene are MRHNA and SNTAGT. V shed 2 bases and J 3 bases; nucleotides not matched to a gene: 0. The CDR3 loop spans 14 amino acids. CDR3 loop: CASSDGGDTGELFF. The CDR3 nucleotides read TGTGCCAGCAGTGACGGGGGGGACACCGGGGAGCTGTTTTTT.

The rearrangement links TRBV28 to TRBJ1-4; the D is unclear. The V end was cut by 2 bases, the J end by 5 bases, with 18 bases between. CDR1 MDHEN and CDR2 SYDVKM come from the germline V gene. The CDR3 consists of 17 residues. CDR3 DNA: TGTGCCAGCAGTTTACCAGGAAGACGGACTGTCAATGAAAAACTGTTTTTT. Translated: CASSLPGRRTVNEKLFF.

This clone was found once. The chain couples TRBV5-8 to TRBJ1-2, with 7 nucleotides matching TRBD1. The CDR3 covers 15 residues. The germline V gene has CDR1 SGHTS and CDR2 YDEGEE. Trimming removed 2 bases from V and 7 bases from J; junction bases left unmatched: 11. CDR3 loop: CASSFQDRAYAGYTF. The CDR3 DNA is TGTGCCAGCAGCTTTCAAGACAGGGCCTACGCTGGCTACACCTTC.

This clone came up once. This chain joins TRBV5-1 and TRBJ2-2; perhaps TRBD2 as D (5 bases). The CDR3 spans 15 residues. Trimming took 1 base from V and 3 from J, leaving 10 bases between them. Germline V gene data show CDR1 as SGHRS and CDR2 as YFSETQ. The CDR3 spells CASSLSLADTGELFF. The CDR3 region has the DNA TGCGCCAGCAGCTTGTCCCTAGCAGACACCGGGGAGCTGTTTTTT. The full variable domain, with the rest looked up from reference TRBV5-1 and TRBJ2-2, is KAGVTQTPRYLIKTRGQQVTLSCSPISGHRSVSWYQQTPGQGLQFLFEYFSETQRNKGNFPGRFSGRQFSNSRSEMNVSTLELGDSALYLCASSLSLADTGELFFGEGSRLTVL.

The rearrangement links TRBV19 to TRBJ1-1, with 8 bases matching TRBD1. The CDR3 has 14 residues. Germline trimming cut 5 bases from V and 4 bases from J; bases unmatched to any gene: 6. The germline V gene encodes CDR1 LNHDA and CDR2 SQIVND (reference sequence). The CDR3 reads CASSPGQGSTEAFF. DNA for the CDR3: TGTGCCAGTAGTCCTGGACAGGGAAGCACTGAAGCTTTCTTT.

This rearrangement joins TRBV21-1 to TRBJ1-1. TRBV21-1 is reported as a pseudogene. The CDR3 length is 16 residues. The CDR3 region is CASSKAIWTVNTEAFF. The CDR3 DNA follows: TGTGCCAGCAGCAAAGCCATCTGGACGGTGAACACTGAAGCTTTCTTT.

This clone was seen just once. The gene calls are TRBV12-5 and TRBJ1-1; D is unclear. Per the germline V gene, CDR1 is LGHNT and CDR2 is FRNRAP. This CDR3 spans 14 amino acids. Between the trimmed V and J ends, which lost 0 bases and 0 bases, there was a span of 5 bases. The CDR3 loop reads CASGLVGLNTEAFF. CDR3 sequence (DNA): TGTGCTAGTGGTTTGGTTGGGTTGAACACTGAAGCTTTCTTT.

This clone was found once. The chain has TRBV5-5 and TRBJ1-1, with a tentative D call TRBD1 (5 bases). Germline V gene sequence: CDR1 SGHKS, CDR2 YYEKEE (reference sequence). The V gene lost 2 bases and the J gene lost 1 base, with 6 bases spanning the gap. The CDR3 runs 13 residues. CDR3 sequence (DNA): TGTGCCAGCAGCTTCCAGGGGAACACTGAAGCTTTCTTT. It encodes CASSFQGNTEAFF.

This clone has more than one count but fewer than ten. The V and J genes are TRBV5-1 and TRBJ2-7, with TRBD1 identical over 8 bases. V was pared by 3 bases and J by 3 bases, with 5 bases of the junction left unmatched. This CDR3 spans 14 amino acids. The germline V gene encodes CDR1 SGHRS and CDR2 YFSETQ. The CDR3 loop reads CASSSWTGSYEQYF. The CDR3 DNA is TGCGCCAGCAGCTCTTGGACAGGGAGCTACGAGCAGTACTTC.

This clone came up once. The chain couples TRBV27 to TRBJ2-4, with D perhaps given as TRBD1 or TRBD2 (6 bases each). Trimming took off 3 bases at V and 7 bases at J, with 13 bases between the two ends. CDR1 and CDR2 (germline): MNHEY, SMNVEV (reference sequence). There are 14 residues in the CDR3. CDR3 coding DNA: TGTGCCAGCAGTTTGGGGGGCCCGTTGAACATTCAGTACTTC. Protein sequence: CASSLGGPLNIQYF.

This clone was seen only once. The chain carries TRBV25-1 and TRBJ1-4; 7 bases line up with TRBD1. This CDR3 has 14 amino acids. The V gene end was trimmed by 3 bases and the J gene end by 7 bases; junction bases not matched to a gene: 5. CDR1 and CDR2 (germline): MGHDK, SYGVNS. For the CDR3, the DNA is TGTGCCAGCAGTGACGTACAGGGGAGTGAAAAACTGTTTTTT. It translates to CASSDVQGSEKLFF. Complete variable domain (other parts from reference TRBV25-1 and TRBJ1-4): EADIYQTPRYLVIGTGKKITLECSQTMGHDKMYWYQQDPGMELHLIHYSYGVNSTEKGDLSSESTVSRIRTEHFPLTLESARPSHTSQYLCASSDVQGSEKLFFGSGTQLSVL.

V and J are TRBV6-5 and TRBJ1-2; 7 bases agree with TRBD1. The germline CDR1 and CDR2 sequences are MNHEY and SVGAGI. This CDR3 has 12 residues. With V trimmed by 4 bases and J by 8 bases, 4 bases remained unmatched. The CDR3 sequence: CASSSTGFGYTF. CDR3 DNA: TGTGCCAGCAGTTCGACAGGGTTCGGCTACACCTTC.

The chain has TRBV11-3 and TRBJ2-3, with D tentatively TRBD2 (5 bases). The CDR3 sequence is 13 residues long. The germline CDR1 and CDR2 sequences are SGHNT and YENEEA. V was clipped by 4 bases and J by 4 bases, with 9 bases between them. The chain's CDR3 is CASSSDWADTQYF. In DNA, the CDR3 is TGTGCCAGCAGCTCGGACTGGGCAGATACGCAGTATTTT.

This clone was observed a handful of times. The rearrangement links TRBV6-4 to TRBJ2-7; 7 bases are shared with TRBD1. CDR3 length equals 12 residues. V gave up 6 bases and J gave up 4 bases; unmatched junction bases: 3. Germline values: CDR1 MRHNA, CDR2 SNTAGT. The CDR3 is CASSLTGYEQYF. In nucleotides, the CDR3 is TGTGCCAGCAGCCTGACAGGGTACGAGCAGTACTTC.

This rearrangement joins TRBV7-2 to TRBJ2-1; 8 nucleotides align to TRBD2. Losses at the gene ends were 11 bases for V and 3 bases for J; bases not matched to a gene: 21. CDR3 length equals 18 residues. Looked up from germline, CDR1 is SGHTA and CDR2 is FQGNSA. CDR3 nucleotide sequence: TGTGCCGGAACATTTCGTGGAGCGGGGGCAATTAACTACAATGAGCAGTTCTTC. Translation: CAGTFRGAGAINYNEQFF. Together with reference TRBV7-2 and TRBJ2-1, the CDR3 gives the full variable domain: GAGVSQSPSNKVTEKGKDVELRCDPISGHTALYWYRQSLGQGLEFLIYFQGNSAPDKSGLPSDRFSAERTGGSVSTLTIQRTQQEDSAVYLCAGTFRGAGAINYNEQFFGPGTRLTVL.

This chain uses TRBV6-1 with TRBJ1-1, with 7 bases aligning to TRBD1. CDR1 is MNHNS, CDR2 SASEGT, per germline. The CDR3 runs 14 residues. After removal of 5 bases from V and 0 bases from J, the junction contained 3 bases not matched to a gene. CDR3 coding DNA: TGTGCCAGCAGTAAACAGGGGATGAACACTGAAGCTTTCTTT. Residues: CASSKQGMNTEAFF.

The rearrangement links TRBV5-6 to TRBJ2-7; 13 bases map to TRBD2. The CDR3 sequence is 15 residues long. The germline CDR1 and CDR2 sequences are SGHDT and YYEEEE. V shed 2 bases and J 9 bases; nucleotides not matched to a gene: 8. The CDR3 DNA is TGTGCCAGCAGCTTTAGGACTAGCGGGGGAAATGTGCAGTACTTC. Translating gives CASSFRTSGGNVQYF.

This CDR3 reads CASSLPGSPETQYF. CDR3 coding DNA: TGTGCCAGCAGTTTACCAGGTTCCCCAGAGACCCAGTACTTC. This chain connects TRBV28 to TRBJ2-5; no firm D call. This CDR3 has 14 amino acids. With 2 bases removed from V and 4 bases from J, the gap between germline ends came to 11 bases. Germline CDR1 MDHEN, CDR2 SYDVKM. The full variable domain, with the rest looked up from reference TRBV28 and TRBJ2-5, is DVKVTQSSRYLVKRTGEKVFLECVQDMDHENMFWYRQDPGLGLRLIYFSYDVKMKEKGDIPEGYSVSREKKERFSLILESASTNQTSMYLCASSLPGSPETQYFGPGTRLLVL.

V is TRBV7-8 and J is TRBJ2-7, with 9 bases aligning to TRBD1. The V gene's germline CDR1 is SGHVS and CDR2 FQNEAQ. Trimming at V came to 2 bases and at J to 1 base, leaving 3 bases not matched to a gene. The CDR3 totals 15 residues. The CDR3 nucleotides read TGTGCCAGCAGCTTATGGGACAGGGCTTCCTACGAGCAGTACTTC. Amino acid sequence: CASSLWDRASYEQYF.

This clone was recorded a few times. This rearrangement joins TRBV5-5 to TRBJ1-6, with D uncertain. V was trimmed by 1 base and J by 8 bases, leaving 13 bases between them. Germline loops: CDR1 SGHKS, CDR2 YYEKEE (reference sequence). This CDR3 region has 15 residues. The CDR3 nucleotides are TGTGCCAGCAGCTTGCGGGCCGGGTGGGATTCACCCCTCCACTTT. It codes for CASSLRAGWDSPLHF.

This chain uses TRBV29-1 with TRBJ1-2; TRBD1 is a possible D gene (6 bases). Germline lookup yields CDR1 SQVTM and CDR2 ANQGSEA. The CDR3 extends over 14 amino acids. Trimming took off 4 bases at V and 6 bases at J, with 18 bases between the two ends. The CDR3 protein is CSVGITRGADGYTF. The CDR3 DNA reads as TGCAGCGTTGGGATAACACGGGGGGCAGATGGCTACACCTTC.

The chain is built from TRBV11-2 and TRBJ1-6; 9 nucleotides align to TRBD1. The CDR3 runs 14 residues. J was trimmed by 6 bases and V by 6 bases; bases with no gene match: 3. Germline CDR1 reads SGHAT; CDR2 reads FQNNGV. CDR3 protein: CASRATGGNSPLHF. CDR3 sequence (DNA): TGTGCCAGCAGGGCGACAGGGGGTAATTCACCCCTCCACTTT.